This TCR beta chain was profiled in a study of blood T cell repertoires in COVID-19. This clone appeared once. The repertoire was sequenced with immunoSEQ multiplex PCR; TCRdb's copy has only in-frame clones and lacks some. The table includes around 220,000 clones, around 80% detected once. The sequenced sample consisted of peripheral blood. The receptor was derived from a man younger than 45 with active or convalescent COVID-19.

CDR3 coding DNA: TGTGCCAGCAGTGAAGGATCTAGCCTCTTCTCCTACGAGCAGTACTTC. This codes for CASSEGSSLFSYEQYF. The genes are TRBV25-1 and TRBJ2-7; D may be TRBD2 (5 bases). Germline V CDR1 and CDR2: MGHDK, SYGVNS. The CDR3 spans 16 residues. The V end lost 2 bases, the J end lost 0 bases, and 14 bases lay between the germline ends.